This T cell receptor (beta chain) was observed in a study of blood T cell repertoires in COVID-19. Study-wide context: Sample material is recorded as cDNA or gDNA derived from T cells, B-cell-depleted T cells, or PBMCs.

TCRdb's copy holds only in-frame clones and misses some; the assay was immunoSEQ multiplex PCR. Found here are around 100,000 clones, approximately 78% of them singletons; the top ten hold approximately 7.9%. The CDR3 spans 15 residues. Germline V CDR1 and CDR2: KGHSH, LQKENI. After removal of 1 base from V and 2 bases from J, the junction contained 2 bases not matched to a gene. This TCR derives from a man between 65 and 80 years old with acute or convalescent COVID-19. The chain combines TRBV18 with TRBJ2-7; 10 nucleotides agree with TRBD1. The sequenced sample consisted of peripheral blood. CDR3 loop: CASSPRQGATYEQYF. The CDR3 nucleotides are TGTGCCAGCTCACCACGACAGGGGGCCACCTACGAGCAGTACTTC. Combining the CDR3 with reference TRBV18 and TRBJ2-7 gives the whole variable domain NAGVMQNPRHLVRRRGQEARLRCSPMKGHSHVYWYRQLPEEGLKFMVYLQKENIIDESGMPKERFSAEFPKEGPSILRIQQVVRGDSAAYFCASSPRQGATYEQYFGPGTRLTVT.